These T cell receptor beta chains were read from a single sample in a study of blood T cell repertoires in COVID-19. Data came from immunoSEQ multiplex PCR; TCRdb stores just in-frame clones and leaves some out. The sample comprises 150,000 or so clones, about nine tenths of which are singletons, and about 4.8% rests with the top ten. Material for sequencing was peripheral blood. The origin of the receptors is a young man with COVID-19, enrolled during active disease. Both conserved end residues are part of each CDR3. Each record gives: J gene, D gene, clone size, V gene, CDR3 DNA, CDR3 protein. A D gene is named only where the DNA matches it firmly. Some rows mark clone size as missing; the rest say once, few, many or name a class of expanded clone.

>TRBJ1-2|TRBD1|once|TRBV6-5
TGTGCCAGCCATACCCCACGGGACAGGGACTATGGCTACACCTTC
CASHTPRDRDYGYTF
>TRBJ1-2|TRBD1|once|TRBV4-2
TGTGCCAGCAGCCAAAATAGACAGGGGATGGCCTATGGCTACACCTTC
CASSQNRQGMAYGYTF
>TRBJ2-7|TRBD2|NA|TRBV5-1
TGCGCCAGCAGCTCATTACCCACTAGCGGGAATACCTACGAGCAGTACTTC
CASSSLPTSGNTYEQYF
>TRBJ2-3|NA|NA|TRBV4-2
TGTGCCAGCAGCCAAGATGGTCGAGGACATAGCACAGATACGCAGTATTTT
CASSQDGRGHSTDTQYF
>TRBJ1-2|NA|NA|TRBV3-1/TRBV3-2
TGTGCCAGCCTCAGGGGCCCTTCCTATGGCTACACCTTC
CASLRGPSYGYTF
>TRBJ2-7|TRBD2|NA|TRBV2
TGTGCCAGCAGTGAAGGACTAGCGGGACACTACGAGCAGTACTTC
CASSEGLAGHYEQYF
>TRBJ2-1|NA|NA|TRBV9
TGTGCCAGCAGCGTAGAGGCGGGGTTCTACAATGAGCAGTTCTTC
CASSVEAGFYNEQFF
>TRBJ2-5|NA|NA|TRBV6-5
TGTGCCAGCAGTTACGGAGCGAGAGAGACCCAGTACTTC
CASSYGARETQYF
>TRBJ1-1|TRBD1|few|TRBV4-1
TGCGCCAGCAGCCAAGATCCCGGGCAGGGGGTGAAGGCAAGCTTT
CASSQDPGQGVKASF
>TRBJ2-7|NA|NA|TRBV6-5
TGTGCCAGCAGTTACTCGATACAGGGCGACGAGCAGTACTTC
CASSYSIQGDEQYF
>TRBJ2-7|TRBD2|NA|TRBV28
TGTGCCAGCGGACTAGCTACATACGAGCAGTACTTC
CASGLATYEQYF
>TRBJ2-1|TRBD1|NA|TRBV28
TGTGCCAGCAGTATGACAGGGGTCGGTGAGCAGTTCTTC
CASSMTGVGEQFF
>TRBJ2-3|TRBD1|NA|TRBV2
TGTGCCAGCAGCGGGACAGCCACAGATACGCAGTATTTT
CASSGTATDTQYF
>TRBJ2-3|TRBD2|NA|TRBV5-4
TGTGCCAGCAGCCGGACCGGGACTAGACAAGATACGCAGTATTTT
CASSRTGTRQDTQYF
>TRBJ2-3|NA|NA|TRBV7-3
TGTGCCAGCAGCTTAGGGGCAAGCACAGATACGCAGTATTTT
CASSLGASTDTQYF
>TRBJ1-2|TRBD1|NA|TRBV7-2
TGTGCCAGCAGCCGGGACAGGAACTATGGCTACACCTTC
CASSRDRNYGYTF
>TRBJ2-7|NA|few|TRBV7-2
TGTGCCAGCAGCCCCGATACCACAGGGAAAAATGCCTACGAGCAGTACTTC
CASSPDTTGKNAYEQYF
>TRBJ2-1|TRBD1|NA|TRBV18
TGTGCCAGCTCACCATACACAGGGGGCAGCTACAATGAGCAGTTCTTC
CASSPYTGGSYNEQFF
>TRBJ1-2|NA|NA|TRBV19
TGTGCCAGTATTGGGCCTGGCTATGGCTACACCTTC
CASIGPGYGYTF
>TRBJ1-2|TRBD1|NA|TRBV19
TGTGCCAGTAGTAAGGACAGGTCTAACTATGGCTACACCTTC
CASSKDRSNYGYTF
>TRBJ1-2|NA|NA|TRBV14
TGTGCCAGCAGCCGCGACAGAATCCATGGCTACACCTTC
CASSRDRIHGYTF
>TRBJ1-1|TRBD1|NA|TRBV27
TGTGCCAGCAGGCTGACAGGGGGCGAGGACACTGAAGCTTTCTTT
CASRLTGGEDTEAFF
>TRBJ1-3|NA|NA|TRBV4-3
TGCGCCAGCAGCCAAGATTGGGTGTCGGGACACGGAGGCTCTGGAAACACCATATATTTT
CASSQDWVSGHGGSGNTIYF
>TRBJ2-5|NA|NA|TRBV7-9
TGTGCCAGCAGCTTAGAGGCCACAGTTCAGACCCAGTACTTC
CASSLEATVQTQYF
>TRBJ2-1|TRBD1|few|TRBV29-1
TGCAGCGTAACTACAGGGGTAGGTGAGCAGTTCTTC
CSVTTGVGEQFF
>TRBJ1-2|TRBD1|NA|TRBV18
TGTGCCAGCTCACCAATCAGCACAGGGGGAACTGGTGGCTACACCTTC
CASSPISTGGTGGYTF
>TRBJ1-6|TRBD1|NA|TRBV3-1/TRBV3-2
TGTGCCAGCAGCCAACAGGGGGGCGGGTCACCCCTCCACTTT
CASSQQGGGSPLHF
>TRBJ1-5|NA|NA|TRBV28
TGTGCCAGCAGTTTATCGGGAAGGGGCAATCAGCCCCAGCATTTT
CASSLSGRGNQPQHF
>TRBJ2-7|NA|NA|TRBV21-1
TGTGCCAGCAGGCCTCGGCAGGGGACGAAGGAGCAGTACTTC
CASRPRQGTKEQYF
>TRBJ1-2|TRBD1|NA|TRBV5-4
TGTGCCAGCAGCTCTCGGGACAGGGGCCCCTACAGCTATGGCTACACCTTC
CASSSRDRGPYSYGYTF
>TRBJ1-2|NA|NA|TRBV28
TGTGCCAGCAGTTTACCCCGGGTTAACCCCACCTTC
CASSLPRVNPTF
>TRBJ1-6|TRBD1|NA|TRBV7-2
TGTGCCAGCAGCTACCTACCGGGACAGGGGTCCTATAATTCACCCCTCCACTTT
CASSYLPGQGSYNSPLHF
>TRBJ2-1|TRBD2|few|TRBV19
TGTGCCAGTAGTATTCAGACTAGCGGGGGAGGTGAGCAGTTCTTC
CASSIQTSGGGEQFF
>TRBJ1-2|NA|NA|TRBV12-3/TRBV12-4
TGTGCCAGCAGTTTTTTATCCGAGTATGGCTACACCTTC
CASSFLSEYGYTF
>TRBJ1-2|TRBD1|NA|TRBV4-2
TGTGCCAGCAGCCCAGGGGACAGGGTGAACTATGGCTACACCTTC
CASSPGDRVNYGYTF
>TRBJ1-5|NA|NA|TRBV28
TGTGCCAGCAGTTTATCAGGGTTCGATAATCAGCCCCAGCATTTT
CASSLSGFDNQPQHF
>TRBJ2-5|TRBD2|NA|TRBV9
TGTGCCAGCAGCCCGGGACTAGCGGGAGTGGGAGAGACCCAGTACTTC
CASSPGLAGVGETQYF
>TRBJ2-1|TRBD2|NA|TRBV5-6
TGTGCCAGCAGCTTAGGACTAGCGGGTTACAATGAGCAGTTCTTC
CASSLGLAGYNEQFF
>TRBJ2-3|NA|NA|TRBV7-2
TGTGCCAGCAGCTTATACACAGATACGCAGTATTTT
CASSLYTDTQYF
>TRBJ2-1|NA|once|TRBV24-1
TGTGCCACCAGTGATCCCGGAACAGGCGCCTACAATGAGCAGTTCTTC
CATSDPGTGAYNEQFF
>TRBJ2-6|TRBD1|NA|TRBV5-1
TGCGCCAGCAGCTGGACAGGGGCCCAGGTCCTGACTTTC
CASSWTGAQVLTF
>TRBJ1-3|NA|NA|TRBV12-3/TRBV12-4
TGTGCCAGCCACAGGGTTAGTAACACCATATATTTT
CASHRVSNTIYF
>TRBJ2-2|TRBD1|NA|TRBV7-3
TGTGCCAGCAGCTATAGAGGGGGCGCTAACGGGGAGCTGTTTTTT
CASSYRGGANGELFF
>TRBJ1-5|NA|NA|TRBV27
TGTGCCAGCAGTTTAGGGACACCCAATCAGCCCCAGCATTTT
CASSLGTPNQPQHF
>TRBJ2-3|TRBD1|NA|TRBV27
TGTGCCAGCAGTGACAGGGGCTCCACAGATACGCAGTATTTT
CASSDRGSTDTQYF
>TRBJ2-7|TRBD1|NA|TRBV14
TGTGCCAGCAGCTTGCGACAGGGTTTCTACGAGCAGTACTTC
CASSLRQGFYEQYF
>TRBJ2-1|TRBD1|NA|TRBV18
TGTGCCAGCTCACCTGACAGGGGGCCATACAATGAGCAGTTCTTC
CASSPDRGPYNEQFF
>TRBJ2-1|NA|once|TRBV27
TGTGCCAGCAGTTCCGGTGGGACACCGTCCTACAATGAGCAGTTCTTC
CASSSGGTPSYNEQFF
>TRBJ2-5|TRBD1|NA|TRBV28
TGTGCCAGCAGTTCCCCGGACAGGCAAGAGACCCAGTACTTC
CASSSPDRQETQYF
>TRBJ2-3|TRBD1|NA|TRBV6-5
TGTGCCAGCGGAAGGGACAGGCGCACAGATACGCAGTATTTT
CASGRDRRTDTQYF
>TRBJ1-2|NA|NA|TRBV7-8
TGTGCCAGCAGCCCCCCTGGCAAACAGGGCGGGTATGGCTACACCTTC
CASSPPGKQGGYGYTF
>TRBJ2-1|NA|NA|TRBV24-1
TGTGCCACCAGTGATTCTGCCTCAGACTCCTACAATGAGCAGTTCTTC
CATSDSASDSYNEQFF
>TRBJ2-1|TRBD1|NA|TRBV27
TGTGCCAGCAGTTTAGCGACAGGGAGAATCAATGAGCAGTTCTTC
CASSLATGRINEQFF
>TRBJ1-2|TRBD1|NA|TRBV5-6
TGTGCCAGCAGCTCCCCGGGACAGGGGGGTAATGGCTACACCTTC
CASSSPGQGGNGYTF
>TRBJ2-7|NA|NA|TRBV6-1
TGTGCCAGCAGTGATGTTGGGGGCCCCGGGAAAGAGCAGTACTTC
CASSDVGGPGKEQYF
>TRBJ2-1|TRBD2|once|TRBV29-1
TGCAGCGTTGGAAGCGGGGGGGCTGGCAATGAGCAGTTCTTC
CSVGSGGAGNEQFF
>TRBJ1-1|NA|NA|TRBV3-1/TRBV3-2
TGTGCCAGCCCCACAGTTAACACTGAAGCTTTCTTT
CASPTVNTEAFF
>TRBJ2-3|TRBD2|NA|TRBV19
TGTGCCAGTAGTATTTCTAGCGGGGGAGTAGATACGCAGTATTTT
CASSISSGGVDTQYF
>TRBJ2-5|NA|once|TRBV6-5
TGTGCCAGCAGTCGGGGGCAAGAGACCCAGTACTTC
CASSRGQETQYF
>TRBJ1-1|NA|NA|TRBV2
TGTGCCAGCAGTCCTCTAAGGGGGACTGAAGCTTTCTTT
CASSPLRGTEAFF